The sequence of this T cell receptor (beta chain) was determined in a study of blood T cell repertoires in COVID-19 (dated by TCRdb to 2020 to 2022). Background for the entire study: Samples covering the acute and convalescent phases of COVID-19 were provided by collaborators in the United States, Italy and Spain. The prospective study material was composed of cDNA or gDNA derived from T cells, B-cell-depleted T cells, or PBMCs. The dataset comprised deeply sampled blood TCRbeta repertoires from subjects exposed to, actively infected with, or recovered from COVID-19. The repertoires were released in a freely available public database intended as a resource for research on the immune response to SARS-CoV-2. Samples were obtained from the ongoing ImmuneRACE study (first 160 participants) and from some 1,200 subjects provided by 6 global collaborators. The sample metadata nearly always contained a de-identified subject ID, COVID-19 status, age in years and sex. Where available, HLA class I and class II types were obtained from metadata supplied by the sample provider rather than from assay-based typing. On the study overall, not on this receptor specifically: The amount of clinical and demographic metadata varied by source and participant and was provided uncurated.

A word on this clone: Its antigen has not been determined. No base-level quality is on record; no much larger clone is a single base apart. In the same sample, other DNA sequences code for this CDR3.

Each collaborating institution followed its own protocols to collect whole blood in K2EDTA tubes. For TCRbeta analysis, collaborator samples were shipped as frozen whole blood, as isolated PBMCs, or as DNA extracted from either sample type. The immunoSEQ Assay, a bias-controlled multiplex PCR, was used to amplify TCRbeta CDR3 regions from genomic DNA. The authors' analysis ran thus. The number of nucleated cells in each sample was estimated from the amplification of reference gene primers within the assay. Sequence reads were collapsed and filtered to measure the absolute abundance of every unique TCRbeta CDR3 rearrangement. For each sample, productive Simpson clonality was calculated as the square root of Simpson's diversity index across productive rearrangements. TCRdb carries this immuneACCESS record with in-frame sequences only. Its versions omit some clonotypes, under half of them owing to an unresolved V gene in the studies checked, with the rest unexplained. D and trimming come from the DNA, and the V and J calls and clone size come from that table. The sample yields 150,000 to 180,000 clones; nearly 80% were counted once. Of the sample, 1.5% to 2% is held by the ten largest clones.

The clonotype comes from an older man with acute or convalescent COVID-19. The sample was peripheral blood.

Read as DNA, the sequence is TGTGCCAGCAGCTTGGGGGGTCGAGAGACCCAGTACTTC. This codes for CASSLGGRETQYF. The chain links TRBV7-2 with TRBJ2-5; TRBD2 is possibly the D segment (6 matching bases). From the cysteine up to the phenylalanine, the CDR3 has a length of 13 residues. Just the 39-base CDR3 DNA is kept, in frame starting at base 1. V gives up 3 bases and J gives up 4 bases, and the segment between their germline ends measures 9 bases. The germline V gene supplies CDR1 SGHTA and CDR2 FQGNSA.